The 30 T cell receptor beta chains listed next were all sequenced from one sample in a study of cytomegalovirus exposure and HLA in healthy donors. In the PCR, 60 Vbeta and 13 Jbeta primers were used. Sequenced by immunoSEQ multiplex PCR; TCRdb stores in-frame clones only, minus some. The sample has about 99,000 clones, around 80% seen once. Sequenced: PBMCs. These receptors all stem from a woman aged 40 to 50 in good health and CMV-seronegative.

A few counts support this clone. The chain has TRBV6-5 and TRBJ1-1; 7 positions agree with TRBD1. V gave up 5 bases and J gave up 1 base; unmatched junction bases: 4. Looked up from germline, CDR1 is MNHEY and CDR2 is SVGAGI. The CDR3 runs 14 residues. The CDR3 bases are TGTGCCAGCAGTGCCGGGACAGAGAACACTGAAGCTTTCTTT. Protein sequence: CASSAGTENTEAFF.

V is TRBV7-2 and J is TRBJ1-2; D is undetermined. CDR3 length: 14 amino acids. In germline, CDR1 is SGHTA, CDR2 FQGNSA. Trimming shortened V by 1 base and J by 0 bases, and 6 bases separated the two germline ends. The CDR3 sequence: CASSLGASNYGYTF. In nucleotides, the CDR3 is TGTGCCAGCAGCTTAGGGGCCTCTAACTATGGCTACACCTTC.

The rearrangement uses TRBV5-4 and TRBJ2-2; D is perhaps TRBD2 (5 bases). In germline, CDR1 is SGHNT, CDR2 YYREEE (reference sequence). Deletions cut 3 bases from V and 4 bases from J, with 13 bases between. There are 15 residues in the CDR3. The CDR3 bases are TGTGCCAGCAGCTCATTCGACTATATCACCGGGGAGCTGTTTTTT. Translating gives CASSSFDYITGELFF.

The genes are TRBV4-3 and TRBJ2-5; D unclear. Judging by the DNA end, TRBJ2-7 fits better; the J call may be wrong. The germline V gene has CDR1 LGHNA and CDR2 YSLEER. CDR3 size: 15 residues. This chain's CDR3 is CASSPSSLGSYEQYF. The CDR3, as DNA: TGCGCCAGCAGCCCTTCGTCCCTAGGATCCTACGAGCAGTACTTC.

The chain has TRBV7-9 and TRBJ1-2, with a possible D match to TRBD1 (5 bases). Trimming removed 5 bases from V and 4 bases from J, with 14 bases in between. In germline, CDR1 is SEHNR, CDR2 FQNEAQ (reference sequence). The CDR3 loop spans 14 amino acids. The DNA for the CDR3 is TGTGCCAGCAGCCCCGGGTGGGGGGGCTATGGCTACACCTTC. Its translation is CASSPGWGGYGYTF.

Concerning this clone itself: This same CDR3 is encoded by further DNA sequences in the sample. This sequence joins TRBV7-6 and TRBJ2-5, with D hard to call. Germline CDR1 and CDR2: SGHVS and FNYEAQ. The CDR3 consists of 11 residues. With 5 bases removed from V and 5 bases from J, the gap between germline ends came to 6 bases. In nucleotides, the CDR3 is TGTGCCAGCAGCAATCAGGAGACCCAGTACTTC. Its translation is CASSNQETQYF.

The table lists this clone with a few counts. This chain links TRBV28 with TRBJ2-1; D possibly corresponds to TRBD2 (5 bases). V shed 7 bases and J shed 9 bases, with 19 bases lying between them. Germline-derived CDR1 and CDR2 are MDHEN and SYDVKM. CDR3 length equals 14 residues. The CDR3 here is CASIGNLNPREQFF. The CDR3 DNA is TGTGCCAGCATCGGGAATTTAAATCCCCGTGAGCAGTTCTTC. The whole variable domain, filled in from reference TRBV28 and TRBJ2-1, reads DVKVTQSSRYLVKRTGEKVFLECVQDMDHENMFWYRQDPGLGLRLIYFSYDVKMKEKGDIPEGYSVSREKKERFSLILESASTNQTSMYLCASIGNLNPREQFFGPGTRLTVL.

The CDR3 nucleotides read TGTGCCAGCAGGACCCCCCCTGCCGGGACAGCTAAAGAGACCCAGTACTTC. It codes for CASRTPPAGTAKETQYF. J is TRBJ2-5 and V is TRBV6-4, with 7 bases fitting TRBD1. Germline V gene lookup returns CDR1 MRHNA and CDR2 SNTAGT. The CDR3 sequence is 17 residues long. V was pared by 6 bases and J by 3 bases, with 16 bases of the junction left unmatched.

This sequence joins TRBV7-6 and TRBJ2-3; TRBD2 aligns across 10 bases. There are 14 residues in the CDR3. Germline lookup yields CDR1 SGHVS and CDR2 FNYEAQ. V was clipped by 5 bases and J by 4 bases; unmatched bases: 3. CDR3: CASSRSGRADTQYF. The CDR3 DNA follows: TGTGCCAGCAGCCGGAGCGGGAGGGCAGATACGCAGTATTTT.

V and J are TRBV7-2 and TRBJ2-7; 7 positions agree with TRBD1. Germline CDR1 reads SGHTA; CDR2 reads FQGNSA. With V trimmed by 4 bases and J by 3 bases, 9 bases remained unmatched. The length of the CDR3 is 15 residues. The CDR3 sequence: CASSSRQGSNYEQYF. In nucleotides, the CDR3 is TGTGCCAGCAGCTCTCGACAGGGCTCAAACTACGAGCAGTACTTC.

The gene calls are TRBV11-2 and TRBJ1-2, with D unresolved. The germline CDR1 and CDR2 sequences are SGHAT and FQNNGV. This CDR3 is built from 13 residues. Between the trimmed V and J ends, which lost 4 bases and 0 bases, there was a span of 6 bases. CDR3 coding DNA: TGTGCCAGCAGCTCATCATCTAACTATGGCTACACCTTC. It encodes CASSSSSNYGYTF.

The chain is built from TRBV19 and TRBJ2-1; 7 bases agree with TRBD1. CDR3 length equals 18 residues. Germline-derived CDR1 and CDR2 are LNHDA and SQIVND (reference sequence). J gave up 6 bases and V 2 bases, and 16 bases lay outside the gene matches. The CDR3 sequence: CASSIQGLGRGLLNEQFF. CDR3 nucleotides: TGTGCCAGTAGTATACAAGGTCTAGGTAGGGGGCTACTCAATGAGCAGTTCTTC.

The chain carries TRBV6-4 and TRBJ2-1, with D maybe TRBD2 (6 bases). The V and J ends lost 0 bases and 0 bases respectively, with 9 bases between them. The germline V gene encodes CDR1 MRHNA and CDR2 SNTAGT. The CDR3 consists of 16 residues. The CDR3 reads CASSDSGRSSYNEQFF. The CDR3 DNA reads TGTGCCAGCAGTGACTCGGGGAGGAGCTCCTACAATGAGCAGTTCTTC.

This chain links TRBV28 with TRBJ2-2; D possibly corresponds to TRBD1 (6 bases). This CDR3 is built from 16 residues. Trimming left V 6 bases short and J 1 base short, with 15 bases between. Germline CDR1 reads MDHEN; CDR2 reads SYDVKM. CDR3: CASRPQGSLNTGELFF. As DNA, the CDR3 is TGTGCCAGCAGACCTCAGGGGTCCCTGAACACCGGGGAGCTGTTTTTT.

The chain carries TRBV11-2 and TRBJ1-1, with TRBD1 identical over 7 bases. The trim removed 5 bases at V and 1 base at J, leaving 16 bases unmatched. The CDR3 totals 18 residues. Germline CDR1 SGHAT, CDR2 FQNNGV. CDR3 protein: CASSPPPTGMPSNTEAFF. DNA for the CDR3: TGTGCCAGCAGCCCCCCGCCGACAGGGATGCCATCGAACACTGAAGCTTTCTTT.

The rearrangement links TRBV5-1 to TRBJ2-1; no firm D call. V was clipped by 0 bases and J by 5 bases, with 9 bases between them. This CDR3 comprises 14 residues. Per germline, CDR1 SGHRS and CDR2 YFSETQ. The CDR3 DNA reads TGCGCCAGCAGCTTGGGGCAGGTAGACAATGAGCAGTTCTTC. Translated, it gives CASSLGQVDNEQFF.

This sequence joins TRBV6-1 and TRBJ2-2; D is possibly TRBD2 (6 bases). This CDR3 region has 13 residues. Trimming removed 6 bases from V and 5 bases from J, with 10 bases in between. Germline values: CDR1 MNHNS, CDR2 SASEGT. CDR3 nucleotides: TGTGCCAGCAGGCGACTAGAGACCGGGGAGCTGTTTTTT. Translating it yields CASRRLETGELFF.

The V call is TRBV5-5, the J call TRBJ2-7; 7 bases align to TRBD1. The germline V gene has CDR1 SGHKS and CDR2 YYEKEE (reference sequence). CDR3 size: 15 residues. Trimming at V came to 0 bases and at J to 1 base, leaving 4 bases not matched to a gene. The DNA for the CDR3 is TGTGCCAGCAGCTTGGGGACAGGACATTCCTACGAGCAGTACTTC. Protein sequence: CASSLGTGHSYEQYF.

The V gene is TRBV15, the J gene TRBJ2-1; the D gene is possibly TRBD2 (7 bases). The ends were cut back, 8 bases at V and 5 bases at J, with 13 bases in the middle. Germline CDR1 is LNHNV and CDR2 is YYDKDF (reference sequence). The CDR3 has 13 residues. The CDR3 loop reads CATGLGGHNEQFF. In nucleotides, the CDR3 is TGTGCCACCGGATTGGGGGGGCACAATGAGCAGTTCTTC.

V and J are TRBV11-1 and TRBJ2-3, with 8 bases lining up with TRBD1. J lost 2 bases, V lost 5 bases, and 6 bases had no gene match. This CDR3 comprises 15 residues. Per germline, CDR1 SGHAT and CDR2 FQDESV (reference sequence). CDR3 sequence reads: CASSPRDRNTDTQYF. DNA for the CDR3: TGTGCCAGCAGCCCGAGGGACAGGAACACAGATACGCAGTATTTT.

The chain is built from TRBV2 and TRBJ2-2; 12 bases map to TRBD1. The CDR3 has 17 residues. V lost 5 bases, J lost 7 bases, and 11 bases stayed unmatched. Germline loops: CDR1 SNHLY, CDR2 FYNNEI. The CDR3 is CASSLGGTGGVNGELFF. CDR3 nucleotides: TGTGCCAGCAGTTTGGGGGGGACAGGGGGCGTGAACGGGGAGCTGTTTTTT.

As to this clone: The conserved phenylalanine or tryptophan normally closing the CDR3 is absent here, so this likely arose from a read error. The DNA is omitted, as the CDR3 cannot be located on it reliably, and the CDR3 follows TCRdb's listing. The chain combines TRBV28 with TRBJ1-1. CDR1 and CDR2 from the germline V gene are MDHEN and SYDVKM. The CDR3 region is 10 residues in length, termini included. The CDR3: CDAGETAWGV.

The chain couples TRBV5-6 to TRBJ1-1; tentative D call: TRBD1 (5 bases). CDR1 is SGHDT, CDR2 YYEEEE, per germline. The V and J ends lost 0 bases and 8 bases respectively, with 11 bases between them. The CDR3 loop spans 13 amino acids. CDR3 region: CASSLGRAGEAFF. The CDR3 DNA is TGTGCCAGCAGCTTGGGAAGAGCAGGGGAAGCTTTCTTT.

The gene calls are TRBV28 and TRBJ2-4; TRBD2 aligns across 8 bases. Trimming cost V 7 bases and J 7 bases; bases outside gene matches: 9. This CDR3 has 14 residues. The germline CDR1 and CDR2 sequences are MDHEN and SYDVKM. The CDR3 is CASTGTSQSNIQYF. CDR3 coding DNA: TGTGCCAGCACCGGGACTAGTCAATCCAACATTCAGTACTTC. The full variable domain, completed using reference TRBV28 and TRBJ2-4, is DVKVTQSSRYLVKRTGEKVFLECVQDMDHENMFWYRQDPGLGLRLIYFSYDVKMKEKGDIPEGYSVSREKKERFSLILESASTNQTSMYLCASTGTSQSNIQYFGAGTRLSVL.

This chain joins TRBV7-2 and TRBJ1-1; D is unclear. Germline CDR1 and CDR2: SGHTA and FQGNSA. CDR3 length: 14 residues. Between the trimmed V and J ends, which lost 5 bases and 4 bases, there was a span of 14 bases. DNA of the CDR3: TGTGCCAGCAGCCCCTCATATGCGGGCACTGAAGCTTTCTTT. Translating gives CASSPSYAGTEAFF.

J is TRBJ1-2 and V is TRBV5-1, with 7 positions matching TRBD1. The CDR3 runs to 15 residues. Trimming at V came to 4 bases and at J to 5 bases, leaving 11 bases not matched to a gene. The germline V gene has CDR1 SGHRS and CDR2 YFSETQ. CDR3 DNA: TGCGCCAGCAGCCCCCTCGAAGGGGGCGGTTATGGCTACACCTTC. Translated, it gives CASSPLEGGGYGYTF.

This clone was found once. The chain joins TRBV2 to TRBJ2-7; TRBD1 might be the D (6 bases). V lost 9 bases and J 6 bases, leaving 15 bases between the germline ends. Per germline, CDR1 SNHLY and CDR2 FYNNEI. This CDR3 is built from 12 residues. The CDR3 is CASSQQGIEQYF. As DNA, the CDR3 is TGTGCCAGTTCCCAACAGGGAATCGAGCAGTACTTC.

For this clone: The same CDR3 is also encoded by other DNA sequences in this sample. The chain joins TRBV4-3 to TRBJ2-1; D may be TRBD1 (6 bases). This CDR3 is built from 15 residues. Germline lookup yields CDR1 LGHNA and CDR2 YSLEER. The V end was cut by 1 base, the J end by 7 bases, with 14 bases between. The CDR3 here is CASSQGAGVGNEQFF. DNA for the CDR3: TGCGCCAGCAGCCAAGGGGCAGGGGTTGGTAATGAGCAGTTCTTC.

V usage is TRBV5-1 and J usage is TRBJ1-1; D is possibly TRBD1 (5 bases). The V gene lost 1 base and the J gene lost 6 bases, with 13 bases spanning the gap. This CDR3 contains 14 residues. CDR1 and CDR2 (germline): SGHRS, YFSETQ. CDR3 bases: TGCGCCAGCAGCTTGTTTCCAGGGTCCCCTGAAGCTTTCTTT. This gives the protein CASSLFPGSPEAFF.

The chain is built from TRBV28 and TRBJ2-7, with 10 bases aligning to TRBD2. Germline V gene lookup returns CDR1 MDHEN and CDR2 SYDVKM. The CDR3 has 14 amino acids. V shed 6 bases, J shed 2 bases, and the junction held 4 bases outside the gene matches. CDR3 DNA: TGTGCCAGCAGCCTCGGACTAGCGGCCTACGAGCAGTACTTC. It translates to CASSLGLAAYEQYF.